These 3 T cell receptor beta chains originate from one sample sequenced in a study of T cells in Graves' hyperthyroidism and ophthalmopathy. Amplification yielded TCR beta CDR3 regions, with RNA transcripts as the source. When the TCR CDR3 underwent first-round RT-PCR, the HTBI primer set was used. In TCRdb, the multiplex PCR reads were re-called with MiXCR into one record per CDR3 protein. The sample has roughly 800,000 distinct CDR3 sequences, roughly 37% seen once; the top ten hold about 9%. Material for sequencing was blood. These receptors were collected from a man between 18 and 29 years old with Graves' hyperthyroidism.

V is TRBV11-2 and J is TRBJ2-5; tentatively, D is TRBD1 (6 bases). The CDR3 length is 15 residues. Germline CDR1 reads SGHAT; CDR2 reads FQNNGV. V lost 4 bases and J lost 1, with 13 bases in between. The CDR3 DNA reads TGTGCCAGCAGCTCCTGGACAGTTTCCCAAGAGACCCAGTACTTC. Translated: CASSSWTVSQETQYF.

This clonotype turned up a few times. The chain combines TRBV7-9 with TRBJ2-7; D not certain. The CDR3 runs 14 residues. With 5 bases removed from V and 1 base from J, the gap between germline ends came to 12 bases. The germline gives CDR1 SEHNR, CDR2 FQNEAQ (reference sequence). The CDR3 is CASSHTDRSYEQYF. For the CDR3, the DNA is TGTGCCAGCAGCCACACTGACCGATCCTACGAGCAGTACTTC.

Ten or more counts support this clonotype. The rearrangement uses TRBV24-1 and TRBJ1-1; D is possibly TRBD1 (5 bases). V was pared by 1 base and J by 12 bases, with 11 bases between. CDR3 size: 12 residues. Per the germline V gene, CDR1 is KGHDR and CDR2 is SFDVKD. This CDR3 reads CATSDFAGRSFF. Written as DNA, the CDR3 is TGTGCCACCAGTGATTTCGCAGGGAGGTCTTTCTTT.